A single sample gave rise to the 15 T cell receptor beta chains below, sequenced in a study of T cells in Graves' hyperthyroidism and ophthalmopathy. RNA transcripts were the template for amplifying TCR beta CDR3 regions. The HTBI primer set served for first-round RT-PCR of the TCR CDR3. TCRdb recomputed calls from the multiplex PCR reads with MiXCR, one row per CDR3 protein. The sample lists hundreds of thousands of distinct CDR3 sequences, more than 12% occurring once. What was sequenced was blood. The receptors come from a woman aged 45-65 years with Graves' ophthalmopathy.

V usage is TRBV15 and J usage is TRBJ1-5; tentatively, D is TRBD1 (5 bases). V was trimmed by 1 base and J by 6 bases, leaving 19 bases between them. CDR1 is LNHNV, CDR2 YYDKDF, per germline (reference sequence). This CDR3 comprises 17 residues. In DNA form, the CDR3 reads TGTGCCACCAGCAGAGTTTGGCAGACATGGAGGGGTCAGCCCCAGCATTTT. Its protein is CATSRVWQTWRGQPQHF.

The sample holds a few counts of this clonotype. The genes are TRBV6-4 and TRBJ2-1, with D possibly being TRBD2 (7 bases). The CDR3 has 15 amino acids. Germline assignment: CDR1 MRHNA and CDR2 SNTAGT. V was cut by 0 bases and J by 6 bases, with 12 bases left in between. CDR3 region: CASSDSKGGINEQFF. Here the CDR3 DNA reads TGTGCCAGCAGTGACTCTAAGGGGGGGATCAATGAGCAGTTCTTC.

With respect to this clonotype: A much bigger clone sits one base away, suggesting this may be a read error. The chain has TRBV2 and TRBJ2-7, with TRBD1 matching 7 bases. The CDR3 spans 13 residues. The V gene's germline CDR1 is SNHLY and CDR2 FYNNEI. CDR3 loop: CVSRGTDSYEQYF. The CDR3 DNA reads as TGTGTCAGCAGGGGGACGGATTCCTACGAGCAGTACTTC.

This clonotype was observed at least ten times. The DNA for the CDR3 is TGTGCCAGCAGCCAAGGGACAGTCGCAGATACGCAGTATTTT. It codes for CASSQGTVADTQYF. The V and J genes are TRBV7-9 and TRBJ2-3; 7 bases fit TRBD1. Trimming at V came to 5 bases and at J to 4 bases, leaving 6 bases not matched to a gene. This CDR3 region has 14 residues. Germline V gene lookup returns CDR1 SEHNR and CDR2 FQNEAQ (reference sequence).

A few counts support this clonotype. The genes are TRBV9 and TRBJ2-7; D ambiguous. CDR1 and CDR2 (germline): SGDLS, YYNGEE. This CDR3 has 14 residues. Trimming took off 0 bases at V and 2 bases at J, with 9 bases between the two ends. The CDR3, as DNA: TGTGCCAGCAGCGTAGGGGTCTATCCCTACGAGCAGTACTTC. It codes for CASSVGVYPYEQYF.

There are many counts of this clonotype. The chain couples TRBV15 to TRBJ1-1; a weak D match, TRBD1 (5 bases). V gave up 3 bases and J gave up 3 bases, with 11 bases separating them. The germline V gene encodes CDR1 LNHNV and CDR2 YYDKDF (reference sequence). The CDR3 spans 14 residues. The CDR3, as DNA: TGTGCCACCAGCAGGGACAATTTGGACACTGAAGCTTTCTTT. This gives the protein CATSRDNLDTEAFF.

The chain is built from TRBV2 and TRBJ2-7; the D gene is possibly TRBD2 (5 bases). The ends were cut back, 4 bases at V and 4 bases at J, with 11 bases in the middle. The V gene's germline CDR1 is SNHLY and CDR2 FYNNEI. This CDR3 contains 13 residues. CDR3 DNA sequence: TGTGCCAGCAGTGGAGGGATGGAGTACGAGCAGTACTTC. It translates to CASSGGMEYEQYF. Full variable domain (outside the CDR3, taken from reference TRBV2 and TRBJ2-7): EPEVTQTPSHQVTQMGQEVILRCVPISNHLYFYWYRQILGQKVEFLVSFYNNEISEKSEIFDDQFSVERPDGSNFTLKIRSTKLEDSAMYFCASSGGMEYEQYFGPGTRLTVT.

This chain links TRBV15 with TRBJ2-1, with D perhaps matching TRBD1 (6 bases). The ends were cut back, 1 base at V and 6 bases at J, with 7 bases in the middle. This CDR3 has 13 amino acids. CDR1 is LNHNV and CDR2 is YYDKDF in the germline V gene (reference sequence). CDR3 sequence: CATSRGGRNEQFF. The CDR3 nucleotides read TGTGCCACCAGCAGAGGGGGGCGCAATGAGCAGTTCTTC.

The genes are TRBV7-2 and TRBJ2-2; 9 nucleotides agree with TRBD2. The CDR3 totals 18 residues. Losses at the gene ends were 3 bases for V and 4 bases for J; bases not matched to a gene: 12. In germline, CDR1 is SGHTA, CDR2 FQGNSA. The CDR3 DNA sequence: TGTGCCAGCAGCTTGGGTAGCGGGAGTAGTGGGCCCACCGGGGAGCTGTTTTTT. It encodes CASSLGSGSSGPTGELFF.

This clonotype has more than one count but fewer than ten. V is TRBV7-2 and J is TRBJ1-4; D is unclear. There are 13 residues in the CDR3. Trimming removed 1 base from V and 7 bases from J, with 7 bases in between. Looked up from germline, CDR1 is SGHTA and CDR2 is FQGNSA. The DNA for the CDR3 is TGTGCCAGCAGCTTAGAGCCCCTTGAAAAACTGTTTTTT. It is translated as CASSLEPLEKLFF.

This clonotype was observed at least ten times. The chain joins TRBV30 to TRBJ1-5; D remains ambiguous. The V gene's germline CDR1 is GTSNPN and CDR2 SVGIG (reference sequence). This CDR3 comprises 14 residues. V was trimmed by 0 bases and J by 4 bases, leaving 10 bases between them. CDR3 DNA: TGTGCCTGGAGTGTAGGGCAGCCAAATCAGCCCCAGCATTTT. Protein: CAWSVGQPNQPQHF.

This clonotype was detected many times. CDR3 loop: CASRGGLYEQYF. For the CDR3, the DNA is TGTGCCAGCAGAGGGGGGCTCTACGAGCAGTACTTC. The chain links TRBV2 to TRBJ2-7; D might be TRBD1 or TRBD2, each matching 6 bases. Germline V gene lookup returns CDR1 SNHLY and CDR2 FYNNEI. V gave up 6 bases and J gave up 3 bases, with 9 bases separating them. The CDR3 sequence is 12 residues long. The full variable domain, rest sourced from reference TRBV2 and TRBJ2-7, is EPEVTQTPSHQVTQMGQEVILRCVPISNHLYFYWYRQILGQKVEFLVSFYNNEISEKSEIFDDQFSVERPDGSNFTLKIRSTKLEDSAMYFCASRGGLYEQYFGPGTRLTVT.

Worth noting for this clonotype: A read error may be the cause here, since a much bigger clone is one base away. V gene TRBV20-1 combines with J gene TRBJ1-5; unclear D gene. Trimming took 0 bases from V and 0 from J, leaving 6 bases between them. There are 14 residues in the CDR3. CDR1 and CDR2 (germline): DFQATT, SNEGSKA (reference sequence). CDR3 nucleotides: TGCAGTGCTAGAGATGGTTATAGCAATCAGCCCCAGCATTTT. Translating it yields CSARDGYSNQPQHF.

Regarding this clonotype: A much larger clone differs by one base, so this may be a read error. The rearrangement uses TRBV10-3 and TRBJ1-1, with D uncertain. This CDR3 is built from 13 residues. Germline V gene lookup returns CDR1 ENHRY and CDR2 SYGVKD. CDR3 sequence (DNA): TGTGCCATCGGTGAGTCCAGGAGCACTGAAGCTTTCTTT. It specifies CAIGESRSTEAFF.

This clonotype was counted many times. The rearrangement joins TRBV12-3 or TRBV12-4 to TRBJ2-7; D gene uncertain. Trimming took off 6 bases at V and 0 bases at J, with 9 bases between the two ends. The CDR3 runs 13 residues. The CDR3 DNA sequence: TGTGCCAGCAGGTTATCGAGCTCCTACGAGCAGTACTTC. This encodes CASRLSSSYEQYF.